This note documents a single TCR beta chain sequence. This entry is derived from a study of control samples from healthy donors and cancer patients. Sequenced by immunoSEQ multiplex PCR; TCRdb stores in-frame clones only, minus some. The table has about 140,000 clones, less than 90% seen once. The specimen sequenced was blood. This sequence was found in a woman in her thirties in good health.

DNA for the CDR3: TGTGCCAGCAGTTTGACAGGTTCTGAAGCTTTCTTT. Protein sequence: CASSLTGSEAFF. This chain connects TRBV27 to TRBJ1-1; a possible D gene is TRBD1 (6 bases). Trimming stripped 3 bases from V and 6 bases from J, with 8 bases between. Looked up from germline, CDR1 is MNHEY and CDR2 is SMNVEV (reference sequence). The length of the CDR3 is 12 residues.